This is a list of T cell receptor beta chains from one sample in a study of blood T cell repertoires in COVID-19. Some clones are missing from TCRdb's copy, which holds only in-frame ones; the method was immunoSEQ multiplex PCR. The repertoire holds about 160,000 clones, under 90% seen once, with 7.3% in the top ten. The material sequenced was PBMCs or T cells enriched from blood (not recorded which). These TCRs come from a man aged 45-60 years who had recovered from COVID-19. Both conserved end residues are trimmed from each CDR3.

V,J,CDR3
TRBV13,TRBJ1-3,ASSFRDRHSGNTIY
TRBV7-2,TRBJ2-3,ASSSQGLAGGPSTDTQY
TRBV27,TRBJ2-7,ASSGLAGVYEQY
TRBV5-1,TRBJ1-4,ASSLGQGLNEKLF
TRBV7-5,TRBJ2-4,ARSFDSSLTLQY
TRBV5-1,TRBJ1-5,ASSLDRAPNQPQH
TRBV5-5,TRBJ2-3,ASSLGVSGDTQY
TRBV3-1/TRBV3-2,TRBJ1-1,ASSPQGFEAF
TRBV7-6,TRBJ1-3,ASSPSRSSGNTIY
TRBV20-1,TRBJ2-7,SASREAGGLEQY
TRBV27,TRBJ2-7,ASSAPPAYEQY
TRBV19,TRBJ1-6,ASSPGQGYSPLH
TRBV6-5,TRBJ1-1,ASSSGQGGRTEAF
TRBV18,TRBJ1-6,ASSPMIQSNSPLH
TRBV6-1,TRBJ2-1,ASSGLAGGWSSYNEQF
TRBV25-1,TRBJ2-3,ASNRLEFTDTQY
TRBV27,TRBJ1-6,ASPQGKSPLH
TRBV18,TRBJ2-3,ASSGTGLTSTDTQY
TRBV19,TRBJ1-5,ASSIRVEGGQPQH
TRBV7-9,TRBJ1-2,ASSPGTGTKGYT
TRBV5-4,TRBJ2-5,ASSLGLAGETQY
TRBV5-1,TRBJ2-3,ASSLAGLAGGVSTDTQY
TRBV7-2,TRBJ2-1,ASSPRGGGHNEQF
TRBV9,TRBJ2-5,ASSVAPARRGGSETQY
TRBV7-2,TRBJ1-1,ASSRDRNTEAF
TRBV4-1,TRBJ2-2,ASSLRSGGAPGELF
TRBV5-1,TRBJ1-6,ASSPFQENNSPLH
TRBV19,TRBJ1-5,ASSIGPGSNQPQH
TRBV7-2,TRBJ2-5,ASSPVAGTELQETQY
TRBV18,TRBJ2-3,ASSPPGASTDTQY
TRBV27,TRBJ1-4,ASSTITGGDANEKLF
TRBV5-6,TRBJ1-2,ASSLYEGQAVNYGYT